A selection of T cell receptor beta chains follows, all from one sample in a study of T cell repertoires in cytomegalovirus infection. No antigens are known for them. TCRdb passed the reads through MiXCR, listing each CDR3 protein once. The table lists some 940,000 distinct CDR3 sequences, 30% to 40% of them singletons. Material: cultured CD8+ T cells from PBMCs, obtained from culture after CMV antigen stimulation. These receptors originate from a human donor in good health (CMV status not recorded). Some clones in this sample may be carry-over from other donors' samples. The CDR3 runs from the conserved cysteine through the conserved F or W. Each record gives: D gene, V gene, J gene, clone size, CDR3 protein, CDR3 DNA. A D gene is named only where the DNA matches it firmly. Part of the rows lack a size; the others show once, few, many or a class for expanded clones.

D gene: .
V gene: TRBV6-6
J gene: TRBJ1-1
clone size: .
CDR3 protein: CASSPRLLQAFF
CDR3 DNA: TGTGCCAGCAGTCCCAGGCTCCTTCAAGCTTTCTTT

D gene: .
V gene: TRBV7-3
J gene: TRBJ1-5
clone size: .
CDR3 protein: CASSRGGTSQPQHF
CDR3 DNA: TGTGCCAGCAGCCGGGGGGGGACCAGTCAGCCCCAGCATTTT

D gene: .
V gene: TRBV15
J gene: TRBJ2-1
clone size: .
CDR3 protein: CATNRDDRAGANEQFF
CDR3 DNA: TGTGCCACCAACAGAGATGACCGAGCAGGAGCCAATGAGCAGTTCTTC

D gene: .
V gene: TRBV19
J gene: TRBJ1-5
clone size: .
CDR3 protein: CASSIDSRVNQPQHF
CDR3 DNA: TGTGCCAGTAGTATAGATTCTAGGGTAAATCAGCCCCAGCATTTT

D gene: .
V gene: TRBV11-1
J gene: TRBJ1-1
clone size: few
CDR3 protein: CASSLVGGVTDFQTEAFF
CDR3 DNA: TGTGCCAGCAGCCTTGTTGGGGGGGTAACGGACTTCCAAACTGAAGCTTTCTTT

D gene: TRBD1
V gene: TRBV6-2/TRBV6-3
J gene: TRBJ2-3
clone size: .
CDR3 protein: CASSRSSTGTGGLTDTQYF
CDR3 DNA: TGTGCCAGCAGTCGATCCAGTACCGGGACAGGGGGCTTGACAGATACGCAGTATTTT

D gene: .
V gene: TRBV7-2
J gene: TRBJ1-2
clone size: many
CDR3 protein: CASSLNLQVLYGYTF
CDR3 DNA: TGTGCCAGCAGCCTAAATCTGCAAGTCCTCTATGGCTACACCTTC

D gene: TRBD1
V gene: TRBV7-8
J gene: TRBJ1-5
clone size: few
CDR3 protein: CASSLEGTGWQPQHF
CDR3 DNA: TGTGCCAGCAGCCTGGAGGGGACAGGGTGGCAGCCCCAGCATTTT

D gene: TRBD1
V gene: TRBV12-3/TRBV12-4
J gene: TRBJ1-6
clone size: .
CDR3 protein: CANSFHPGQGVGSPLHF
CDR3 DNA: TGTGCCAACAGTTTCCATCCGGGACAGGGGGTCGGTTCACCCCTCCACTTT

D gene: .
V gene: TRBV7-6
J gene: TRBJ2-1
clone size: few
CDR3 protein: CASSLKWDHEQFF
CDR3 DNA: TGTGCCAGCAGCTTAAAGTGGGATCATGAGCAGTTCTTC

D gene: .
V gene: TRBV3-1
J gene: TRBJ2-3
clone size: .
CDR3 protein: CASSQATEYTDTQYF
CDR3 DNA: TGTGCCAGCAGCCAAGCTACGGAGTACACAGATACGCAGTATTTT

D gene: TRBD1
V gene: TRBV19
J gene: TRBJ1-2
clone size: .
CDR3 protein: CASSIARDRGSYTF
CDR3 DNA: TGTGCCAGTAGTATAGCTCGGGACAGAGGAAGCTACACCTTC

D gene: .
V gene: TRBV7-8
J gene: TRBJ2-1
clone size: .
CDR3 protein: CASSPMVLGYNEQFF
CDR3 DNA: TGTGCCAGCAGCCCTATGGTGTTAGGGTACAATGAGCAGTTCTTC

D gene: TRBD1
V gene: TRBV24-1
J gene: TRBJ2-2
clone size: few
CDR3 protein: CATSGQGTGELFF
CDR3 DNA: TGTGCCACCAGTGGACAGGGGACCGGGGAGCTGTTTTTT

D gene: TRBD2
V gene: TRBV10-3
J gene: TRBJ2-2
clone size: .
CDR3 protein: CAISGSGTSTGELFF
CDR3 DNA: TGTGCCATCAGTGGATCCGGGACTAGTACCGGGGAGCTGTTTTTT

D gene: .
V gene: TRBV7-8
J gene: TRBJ1-2
clone size: .
CDR3 protein: CASSFSGEGRGYGYTF
CDR3 DNA: TGTGCCAGCAGCTTCTCGGGGGAGGGCCGGGGGTATGGCTACACCTTC

D gene: .
V gene: TRBV6-8
J gene: TRBJ1-2
clone size: .
CDR3 protein: CASSYSWTDFYGYTF
CDR3 DNA: TGTGCCAGCAGTTACTCATGGACAGACTTCTATGGCTACACCTTC

D gene: .
V gene: TRBV9
J gene: TRBJ1-1
clone size: .
CDR3 protein: CASSISSAMNTEAFF
CDR3 DNA: TGTGCCAGCTCAATATCTTCGGCGATGAACACTGAAGCTTTCTTT

D gene: .
V gene: TRBV5-1
J gene: TRBJ1-1
clone size: .
CDR3 protein: CASSFYREDTEAFF
CDR3 DNA: TGCGCCAGCAGCTTTTACAGGGAGGACACTGAAGCTTTCTTT

D gene: .
V gene: TRBV27
J gene: TRBJ1-2
clone size: .
CDR3 protein: CASRPTTGYYGYTF
CDR3 DNA: TGTGCCAGCCGACCTACTACAGGGTACTATGGCTACACCTTC

D gene: .
V gene: TRBV5-4
J gene: TRBJ1-6
clone size: few
CDR3 protein: CASSSTGTGNSPLHF
CDR3 DNA: TGTGCCAGCAGCTCGACCGGGACGGGGAATTCACCCCTCCACTTT

D gene: .
V gene: TRBV13
J gene: TRBJ2-3
clone size: many
CDR3 protein: CASSPGGPTDTQYF
CDR3 DNA: TGTGCCAGCAGCCCGGGGGGCCCGACAGATACGCAGTATTTT

D gene: TRBD1
V gene: TRBV7-9
J gene: TRBJ2-1
clone size: many
CDR3 protein: CASSLATAGTGINEQFF
CDR3 DNA: TGTGCCAGCAGCTTAGCGACCGCCGGGACAGGTATCAATGAGCAGTTCTTC

D gene: TRBD1
V gene: TRBV19
J gene: TRBJ1-2
clone size: .
CDR3 protein: CASTQGTDGYTF
CDR3 DNA: TGTGCCAGTACCCAAGGGACAGACGGCTACACCTTC

D gene: TRBD1
V gene: TRBV24-1
J gene: TRBJ2-1
clone size: few
CDR3 protein: CATSEGRGLGTNEQFF
CDR3 DNA: TGTGCCACCAGTGAAGGCAGGGGGCTAGGTACAAATGAGCAGTTCTTC

D gene: .
V gene: TRBV6-5
J gene: TRBJ1-2
clone size: few
CDR3 protein: CASTPGFMEGYTF
CDR3 DNA: TGTGCCAGCACCCCGGGTTTCATGGAGGGCTACACCTTC

D gene: TRBD1
V gene: TRBV9
J gene: TRBJ1-2
clone size: .
CDR3 protein: CASSDPGQGGNGYGYTF
CDR3 DNA: TGTGCCAGCAGCGATCCGGGACAGGGTGGGAACGGCTATGGCTACACCTTC

D gene: TRBD2
V gene: TRBV4-3
J gene: TRBJ2-5
clone size: few
CDR3 protein: CASSPSSGAGANLDGTQYF
CDR3 DNA: TGCGCCAGCAGCCCCTCGTCGGGAGCGGGGGCCAACCTAGACGGGACCCAGTACTTC

D gene: .
V gene: TRBV6-1
J gene: TRBJ2-4
clone size: few
CDR3 protein: CASSTTGLGKNIQYF
CDR3 DNA: TGTGCCAGCAGTACTACAGGCTTGGGGAAAAACATTCAGTACTTC

D gene: .
V gene: TRBV7-2
J gene: TRBJ1-1
clone size: .
CDR3 protein: CVSSGDRGTEAFF
CDR3 DNA: TGTGTCAGCAGCGGAGACAGAGGCACTGAAGCTTTCTTT

D gene: TRBD1
V gene: TRBV6-5
J gene: TRBJ1-5
clone size: .
CDR3 protein: CASSYSAGGYQPQHF
CDR3 DNA: TGTGCCAGCAGTTACTCGGCAGGGGGCTATCAGCCCCAGCATTTT

D gene: TRBD2
V gene: TRBV27
J gene: TRBJ2-3
clone size: .
CDR3 protein: CASRVLAGGSTDTQYF
CDR3 DNA: TGTGCCAGCAGAGTCCTAGCGGGGGGTAGCACAGATACGCAGTATTTT

D gene: .
V gene: TRBV7-9
J gene: TRBJ1-5
clone size: .
CDR3 protein: CATGRNVNQPQHF
CDR3 DNA: TGTGCTACCGGACGGAATGTCAATCAGCCCCAGCATTTT

D gene: .
V gene: TRBV7-9
J gene: TRBJ2-7
clone size: .
CDR3 protein: CASSLGEAVIYEQYF
CDR3 DNA: TGTGCCAGCAGCTTAGGAGAAGCGGTGATCTACGAGCAGTACTTC

D gene: .
V gene: TRBV5-6
J gene: TRBJ1-6
clone size: .
CDR3 protein: CASSRWYGTRDNSPLHF
CDR3 DNA: TGTGCCAGCAGCAGATGGTACGGGACAAGAGATAATTCACCCCTCCACTTT

D gene: .
V gene: TRBV6-6
J gene: TRBJ1-1
clone size: .
CDR3 protein: CASSYVGGQNAEAFF
CDR3 DNA: TGTGCCAGCAGTTACGTGGGGGGCCAGAACGCTGAAGCTTTCTTT

D gene: .
V gene: TRBV7-7
J gene: TRBJ2-1
clone size: many
CDR3 protein: CASSLGGTGHNEQFF
CDR3 DNA: TGTGCTAGCAGCTTAGGGGGGACGGGCCACAATGAGCAGTTCTTC

D gene: TRBD2
V gene: TRBV7-3
J gene: TRBJ2-2
clone size: once
CDR3 protein: CASSPIAGGLGTGELFF
CDR3 DNA: TGTGCCAGCAGCCCCATAGCGGGGGGGCTTGGTACCGGGGAGCTGTTTTTT

D gene: .
V gene: TRBV7-9
J gene: TRBJ2-5
clone size: many
CDR3 protein: CASSSDKQTQYF
CDR3 DNA: TGTGCCAGCAGCTCCGATAAGCAGACCCAGTACTTC

D gene: .
V gene: TRBV5-6
J gene: TRBJ1-5
clone size: few
CDR3 protein: CASSLGPTGQPQHF
CDR3 DNA: TGTGCCAGCAGCTTGGGCCCCACCGGTCAGCCCCAGCATTTT

D gene: .
V gene: TRBV6-5
J gene: TRBJ1-2
clone size: few
CDR3 protein: CASSLFGQPYGYTF
CDR3 DNA: TGTGCCAGCAGTCTTTTCGGACAGCCCTATGGCTACACCTTC

D gene: .
V gene: TRBV4-1
J gene: TRBJ1-1
clone size: few
CDR3 protein: CASSQDWAGVMNTEAFF
CDR3 DNA: TGCGCCAGCAGCCAAGATTGGGCAGGGGTCATGAACACTGAAGCTTTCTTT

D gene: .
V gene: TRBV12-3/TRBV12-4
J gene: TRBJ1-1
clone size: few
CDR3 protein: CASSTPGFVNTEAFF
CDR3 DNA: TGTGCCAGCAGCACACCAGGATTTGTAAACACTGAAGCTTTCTTT

D gene: TRBD2
V gene: TRBV5-4
J gene: TRBJ2-3
clone size: .
CDR3 protein: CASSERGGFSTDTQYF
CDR3 DNA: TGTGCCAGCAGCGAGCGGGGGGGTTTTAGCACAGATACGCAGTATTTT

D gene: .
V gene: TRBV2
J gene: TRBJ2-3
clone size: .
CDR3 protein: CASRIRAPAQYF
CDR3 DNA: TGTGCCAGCAGAATTCGGGCCCCAGCGCAGTATTTT

D gene: TRBD1
V gene: TRBV5-1
J gene: TRBJ1-1
clone size: .
CDR3 protein: CASTRDREPVRAFF
CDR3 DNA: TGCGCCAGCACCCGGGACAGGGAGCCTGTAAGAGCTTTCTTT

D gene: .
V gene: TRBV12-3/TRBV12-4
J gene: TRBJ1-2
clone size: few
CDR3 protein: CASSFSGVAYGYTF
CDR3 DNA: TGTGCCAGCAGTTTCAGTGGGGTGGCCTATGGCTACACCTTC

D gene: .
V gene: TRBV7-6
J gene: TRBJ2-1
clone size: many
CDR3 protein: CASSSPRGYYNEQFF
CDR3 DNA: TGTGCCAGCAGCTCACCTCGGGGCTACTACAATGAGCAGTTCTTC

D gene: .
V gene: TRBV12-3/TRBV12-4
J gene: TRBJ1-6
clone size: once
CDR3 protein: CASSLGGPLNSPLHF
CDR3 DNA: TGTGCCAGCAGTTTAGGGGGGCCCCTGAATTCACCCCTCCACTTT

D gene: TRBD2
V gene: TRBV4-1
J gene: TRBJ2-3
clone size: .
CDR3 protein: CASSHPGTTGTDTQYF
CDR3 DNA: TGCGCCAGCAGCCACCCCGGGACTACTGGCACAGATACGCAGTATTTT